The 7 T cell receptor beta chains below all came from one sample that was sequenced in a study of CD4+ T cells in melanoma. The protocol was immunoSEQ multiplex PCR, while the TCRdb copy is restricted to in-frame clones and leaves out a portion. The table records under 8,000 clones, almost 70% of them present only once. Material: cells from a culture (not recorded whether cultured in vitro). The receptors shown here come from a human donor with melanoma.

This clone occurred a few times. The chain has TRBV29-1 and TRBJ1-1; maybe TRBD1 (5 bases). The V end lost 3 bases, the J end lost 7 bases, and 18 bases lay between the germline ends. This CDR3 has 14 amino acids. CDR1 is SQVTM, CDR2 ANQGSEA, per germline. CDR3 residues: CSVDSERGPREAFF. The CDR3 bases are TGCAGCGTTGACTCTGAACGGGGACCGCGTGAAGCTTTCTTT.

CDR3 region: CASSSPPGIAAFF. The CDR3 nucleotides read TGTGCCAGTAGTTCCCCCCCCGGGATTGCAGCTTTCTTT. This chain uses TRBV19 with TRBJ1-1, with D uncertain. Trimming left V 5 bases short and J 10 bases short, with 17 bases between. Germline assignment: CDR1 LNHDA and CDR2 SQIVND (reference sequence). The CDR3 contains 13 residues.

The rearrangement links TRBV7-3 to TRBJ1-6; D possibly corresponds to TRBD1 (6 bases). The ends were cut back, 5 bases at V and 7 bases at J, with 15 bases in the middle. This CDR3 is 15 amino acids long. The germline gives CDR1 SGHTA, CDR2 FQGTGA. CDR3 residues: CASSPTGFGNSPLHF. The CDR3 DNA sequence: TGTGCCAGCAGCCCCACAGGGTTCGGGAATTCACCCCTCCACTTT.

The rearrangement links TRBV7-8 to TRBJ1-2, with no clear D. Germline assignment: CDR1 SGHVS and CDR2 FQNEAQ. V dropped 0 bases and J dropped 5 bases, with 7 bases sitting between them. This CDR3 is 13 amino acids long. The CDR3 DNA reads TGTGCCAGCAGCTTAGCGAATTTGTATGGCTACACCTTC. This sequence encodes CASSLANLYGYTF.

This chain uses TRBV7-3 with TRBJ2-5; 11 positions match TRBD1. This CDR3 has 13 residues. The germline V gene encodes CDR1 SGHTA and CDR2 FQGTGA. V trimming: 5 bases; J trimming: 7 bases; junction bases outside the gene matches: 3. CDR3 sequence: CASSQGQGGTQYF. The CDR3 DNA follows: TGTGCCAGCAGCCAGGGACAGGGGGGGACCCAGTACTTC. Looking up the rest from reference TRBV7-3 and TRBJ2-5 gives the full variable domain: GAGVSQTPSNKVTEKGKYVELRCDPISGHTALYWYRQSLGQGPEFLIYFQGTGAADDSGLPNDRFFAVRPEGSVSTLKIQRTERGDSAVYLCASSQGQGGTQYFGPGTRLLVL.

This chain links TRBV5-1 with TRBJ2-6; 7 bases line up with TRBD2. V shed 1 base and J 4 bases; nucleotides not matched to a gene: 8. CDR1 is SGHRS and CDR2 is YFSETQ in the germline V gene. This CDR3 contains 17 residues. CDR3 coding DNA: TGCGCCAGCAGCTTGTTCGGGGGGAGTCCCGGGGCCAACGTCCTGACTTTC. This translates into CASSLFGGSPGANVLTF. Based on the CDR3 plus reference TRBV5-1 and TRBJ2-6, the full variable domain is KAGVTQTPRYLIKTRGQQVTLSCSPISGHRSVSWYQQTPGQGLQFLFEYFSETQRNKGNFPGRFSGRQFSNSRSEMNVSTLELGDSALYLCASSLFGGSPGANVLTFGAGSRLTVL.

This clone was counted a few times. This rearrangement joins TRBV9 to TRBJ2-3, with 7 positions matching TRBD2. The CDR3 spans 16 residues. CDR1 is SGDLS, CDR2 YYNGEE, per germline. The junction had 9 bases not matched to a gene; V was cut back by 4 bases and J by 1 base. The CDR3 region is CASSHHVAGGTDTQYF. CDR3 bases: TGTGCCAGCAGCCACCACGTTGCGGGGGGCACAGATACGCAGTATTTT.